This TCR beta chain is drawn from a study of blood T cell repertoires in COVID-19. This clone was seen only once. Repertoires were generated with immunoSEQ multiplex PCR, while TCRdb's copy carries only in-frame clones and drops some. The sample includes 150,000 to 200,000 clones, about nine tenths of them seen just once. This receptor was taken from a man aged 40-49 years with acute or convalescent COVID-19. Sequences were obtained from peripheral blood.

In DNA form, the CDR3 reads TGCGCCAGCAGAGGGGAGGGGAATGGCTACACCTTC. As protein: CASRGEGNGYTF. The rearrangement joins TRBV5-1 to TRBJ1-2, with a possible D match to TRBD1 (5 bases). There are 12 residues in the CDR3. V lost 5 bases and J 6 bases, leaving 11 bases between the germline ends. Germline-derived CDR1 and CDR2 are SGHRS and YFSETQ.